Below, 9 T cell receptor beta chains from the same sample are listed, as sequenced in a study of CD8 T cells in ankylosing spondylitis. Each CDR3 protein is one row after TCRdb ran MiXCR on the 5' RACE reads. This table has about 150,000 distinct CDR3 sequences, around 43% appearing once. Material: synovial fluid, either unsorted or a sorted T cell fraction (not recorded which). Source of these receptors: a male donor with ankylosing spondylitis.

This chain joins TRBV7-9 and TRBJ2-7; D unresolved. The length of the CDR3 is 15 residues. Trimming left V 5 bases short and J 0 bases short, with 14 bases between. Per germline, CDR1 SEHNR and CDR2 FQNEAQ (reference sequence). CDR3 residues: CASSTKGRSSYEQYF. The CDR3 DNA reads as TGTGCCAGCAGCACAAAGGGCAGGAGCTCCTACGAGCAGTACTTC.

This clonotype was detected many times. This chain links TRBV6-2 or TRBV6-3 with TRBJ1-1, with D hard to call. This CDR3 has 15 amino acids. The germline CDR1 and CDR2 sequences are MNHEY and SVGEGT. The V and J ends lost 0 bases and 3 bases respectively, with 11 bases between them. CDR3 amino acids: CASSYSRGIYTEAFF. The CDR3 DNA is TGTGCCAGCAGTTACTCGAGAGGAATATACACTGAAGCTTTCTTT.

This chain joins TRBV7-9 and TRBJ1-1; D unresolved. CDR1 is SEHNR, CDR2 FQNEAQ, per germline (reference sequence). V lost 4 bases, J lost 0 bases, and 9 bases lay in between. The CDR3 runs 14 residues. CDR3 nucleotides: TGTGCCAGCAGCTCACGCTCAGTGAACACTGAAGCTTTCTTT. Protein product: CASSSRSVNTEAFF.

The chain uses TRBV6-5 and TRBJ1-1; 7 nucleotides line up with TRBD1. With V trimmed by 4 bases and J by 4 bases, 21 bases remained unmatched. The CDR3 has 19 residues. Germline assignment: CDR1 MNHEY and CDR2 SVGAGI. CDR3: CASSFLHLPGQRLGTEAFF. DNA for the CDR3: TGTGCCAGCAGTTTCCTCCACTTACCGGGACAGAGGTTGGGCACTGAAGCTTTCTTT.

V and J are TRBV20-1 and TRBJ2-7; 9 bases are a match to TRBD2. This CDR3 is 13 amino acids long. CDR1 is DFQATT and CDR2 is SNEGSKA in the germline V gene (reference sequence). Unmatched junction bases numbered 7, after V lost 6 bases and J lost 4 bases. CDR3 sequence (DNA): TGCAGTGCCATAGCGGGAGAGAGTTACGAGCAGTACTTC. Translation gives CSAIAGESYEQYF.

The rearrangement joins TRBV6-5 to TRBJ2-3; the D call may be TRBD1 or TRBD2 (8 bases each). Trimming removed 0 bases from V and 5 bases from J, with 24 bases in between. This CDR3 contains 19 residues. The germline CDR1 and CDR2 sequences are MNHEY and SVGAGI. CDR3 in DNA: TGTGCCAGCAGTTACTCCTATCGATCCCATAGCGGGACAGGAGATACGCAGTATTTT. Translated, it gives CASSYSYRSHSGTGDTQYF.

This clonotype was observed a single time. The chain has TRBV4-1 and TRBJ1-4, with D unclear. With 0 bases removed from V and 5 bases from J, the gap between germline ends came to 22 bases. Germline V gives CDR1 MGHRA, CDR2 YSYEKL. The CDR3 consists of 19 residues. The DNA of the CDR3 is TGCGCCAGCAGCCAAGATCGGTCAGGCGTAGGATGGACCAATGAAAAACTGTTTTTT. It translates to CASSQDRSGVGWTNEKLFF.

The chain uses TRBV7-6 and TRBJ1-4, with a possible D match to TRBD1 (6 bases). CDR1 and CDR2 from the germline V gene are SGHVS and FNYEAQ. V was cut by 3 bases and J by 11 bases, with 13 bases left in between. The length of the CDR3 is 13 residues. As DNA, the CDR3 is TGTGCCAGCAGCTTCAGGGGTTTGGGGAAACTGTTTTTT. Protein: CASSFRGLGKLFF.

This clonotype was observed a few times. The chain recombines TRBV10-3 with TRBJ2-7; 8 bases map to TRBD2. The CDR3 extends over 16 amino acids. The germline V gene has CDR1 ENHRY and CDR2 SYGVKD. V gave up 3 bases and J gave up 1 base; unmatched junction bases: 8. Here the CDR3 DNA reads TGTGCCATCAGTGAAGCGACTAGCGAGTTATCCTACGAGCAGTACTTC. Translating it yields CAISEATSELSYEQYF.